Listed below are T cell receptor beta chains from one sample, sequenced in a study of blood T cell repertoires in COVID-19. Measured with immunoSEQ multiplex PCR; TCRdb has only the in-frame clones, and not every one. Here the sample spans under 300,000 clones, over 75% being singletons. Sequenced input: PBMCs or T cells enriched from blood (not recorded which). The receptors were sampled from a woman aged 25 to 39 who had recovered from COVID-19. Both conserved end residues are part of each CDR3. The D gene is left open where the match is weak. Clone size is stated in some rows and not others, as once, few, many or a class when expanded.

cdr3_nt	cdr3_aa	clone_size	v_call	j_call	d_call
TGCGCCAGCAGCTTGGCCCGGACAGGGGATGGCTACACCTTC	CASSLARTGDGYTF	NA	TRBV5-1	TRBJ1-2	TRBD1
TGTGCCAGCAGCTTAGAGCGGGACACTCGTGAAAAACTGTTTTTT	CASSLERDTREKLFF	NA	TRBV7-8	TRBJ1-4	NA
TGTGCCAGCAGTTTTTTTTACGGACAGGGTTGGAGAAGCAGAGGCACTGAAGCTTTCTTT	CASSFFYGQGWRSRGTEAFF	NA	TRBV28	TRBJ1-1	TRBD1
TGTGCCAGCAACGAGTGGCGGACAGCTAACTATGGCTACACCTTC	CASNEWRTANYGYTF	NA	TRBV28	TRBJ1-2	NA
TGTGCCAGCAACCCGGTCACCTCCTACAATGAGCAGTTCTTC	CASNPVTSYNEQFF	NA	TRBV6-5	TRBJ2-1	NA
TGCGCCAGCAGCCATGAGGGGGCGAACACCGGGGAGCTGTTTTTT	CASSHEGANTGELFF	once	TRBV4-3	TRBJ2-2	NA
TGTGCCAGCAGTTTGGACCCAAGGGGGAAAGAGACCCAGTACTTC	CASSLDPRGKETQYF	NA	TRBV28	TRBJ2-5	NA
TGCGCCAGCAGCCCGGATGGGAGCTCCTATAATTCACCCCTCCACTTT	CASSPDGSSYNSPLHF	NA	TRBV5-1	TRBJ1-6	NA
TGTGCCAGCAGCGTAGCTTCGGGGGTACCGAACACCGGGGAGCTGTTTTTT	CASSVASGVPNTGELFF	NA	TRBV9	TRBJ2-2	NA
TGTGCCAGCTCACCATCCCAGGGGAAGGCCGGGGAGCTGTTTTTT	CASSPSQGKAGELFF	NA	TRBV18	TRBJ2-2	NA
TGCGCCAGCAGCTTGGTGTCCACAGCTTATTCACCCCTCCACTTT	CASSLVSTAYSPLHF	NA	TRBV5-1	TRBJ1-6	NA
TGTGCCAGCAGCCAGTACAGGGGATTTACAGCTTTCTTT	CASSQYRGFTAFF	NA	TRBV5-6	TRBJ1-1	TRBD1
TGTGCCAGTCGGGTTGGGGCCGTCCTGACTTTC	CASRVGAVLTF	NA	TRBV19	TRBJ2-6	NA
TGTGCCAGCAGCACCCCCGGGCTAGCGGTAAACACCGGGGAGCTGTTTTTT	CASSTPGLAVNTGELFF	NA	TRBV5-6	TRBJ2-2	TRBD2
TGTGCCAGCGGGGGGCTAGCGGGAGGAATAAGGGGTCAGCAGTACTTC	CASGGLAGGIRGQQYF	NA	TRBV27	TRBJ2-7	TRBD2
TGTGCCAGCAGCGTAGGGAGAGGTCTAGCCAAAAACATTCAGTACTTC	CASSVGRGLAKNIQYF	NA	TRBV9	TRBJ2-4	NA
TGTGCCGTCAAGAGCGGAGTAGGGACCTACGAGCAGTACTTC	CAVKSGVGTYEQYF	NA	TRBV19	TRBJ2-7	NA
TGTGCCAGCAGCCGGACTAGCGGGAGTGGCGAGACCCAGTACTTC	CASSRTSGSGETQYF	NA	TRBV3-1/TRBV3-2	TRBJ2-5	TRBD2
TGTGCCAGCAGATTTACTAGCGGCAGCACAGATACGCAGTATTTT	CASRFTSGSTDTQYF	NA	TRBV2	TRBJ2-3	TRBD2
TGCGCCAGCACATCGGAGGGACTAGGTGGCTACACCTTC	CASTSEGLGGYTF	NA	TRBV11-3	TRBJ1-2	NA
TGTGCCAGCAGCCCCTACGGACAGGTCCACTACAATGAGCAGTTCTTC	CASSPYGQVHYNEQFF	NA	TRBV11-3	TRBJ2-1	TRBD1
TGTGCCAGCAGTTTAGCCGATGAGCAGTTCTTC	CASSLADEQFF	NA	TRBV12-3/TRBV12-4	TRBJ2-1	NA
TGTGCCAGCCTGCCAAACGAGGAAGAGACCCAGTACTTC	CASLPNEEETQYF	NA	TRBV3-1/TRBV3-2	TRBJ2-5	NA
TGTGCCAGCAGCTCCTGGCAGGGGGTGAACACCGGGGAGCTGTTTTTT	CASSSWQGVNTGELFF	NA	TRBV5-8	TRBJ2-2	TRBD1
TGTGCCACCAGCAGAGATAAGGGACAGGGGGCCGACGGCTACACCTTC	CATSRDKGQGADGYTF	NA	TRBV15	TRBJ1-2	TRBD1
TGTGCCAGCAGCTTATCTATTCTCCCCGGGGGCTATGGCTACACCTTC	CASSLSILPGGYGYTF	NA	TRBV11-2	TRBJ1-2	NA
TGTGCCAGCAGGGGGTTACAGGGGTTTCCTGAAGCTTTCTTT	CASRGLQGFPEAFF	NA	TRBV25-1	TRBJ1-1	TRBD1
TGCTCCCTAAAAGGAAACACCATATATTTT	CSLKGNTIYF	NA	TRBV7-9	TRBJ1-3	NA
TGTGCCAGCAGTTATGGTGGACAGCCCTATGGCTACACCTTC	CASSYGGQPYGYTF	NA	TRBV6-5	TRBJ1-2	NA
TGTGCCATCTGGAGGGACTCCCCAAGTGAGGGCTACACCTTC	CAIWRDSPSEGYTF	NA	TRBV6-6	TRBJ1-2	NA
TGTGCCAGCAGCCAAGATAATGGCTACACCTTC	CASSQDNGYTF	NA	TRBV3-1/TRBV3-2	TRBJ1-2	NA
TGTGCCAGCGGCGACAGGGACGGGCGAGCTTTCTTT	CASGDRDGRAFF	NA	TRBV2	TRBJ1-1	TRBD1
TGTGCCAGCAGTTACTCGAACAGTCCGGGAAACACCATATATTTT	CASSYSNSPGNTIYF	NA	TRBV6-5	TRBJ1-3	NA
TGTGCCAGCAGCGTCGGTGGCGGGGATGGCGGGACCCAGTACTTC	CASSVGGGDGGTQYF	NA	TRBV9	TRBJ2-5	NA
TGTGCCAGCAGCCGGGGGGCCAACGTCCTGACTTTC	CASSRGANVLTF	NA	TRBV28	TRBJ2-6	NA
TGTGCCAGCAGTGAACGCAGCGGACCCTACAATGAGCAGTTCTTC	CASSERSGPYNEQFF	NA	TRBV6-4	TRBJ2-1	NA
TGTGCCAGCAGCTTAGGATGGCAGGGGAGCAATCAGCCCCAGCATTTT	CASSLGWQGSNQPQHF	NA	TRBV7-8	TRBJ1-5	NA
TGTGCCAGCAGCTTGGCGTGGGCAGGGTCGTTCGGTGGCTACACCTTC	CASSLAWAGSFGGYTF	NA	TRBV5-4	TRBJ1-2	NA
TGTGCCAGCAGATTAGATCGAGGATCTGGAAACACCATATATTTT	CASRLDRGSGNTIYF	NA	TRBV2	TRBJ1-3	NA
TGTGCCAGCAGGGGACAGCACTCTGGAAACACCATATATTTT	CASRGQHSGNTIYF	NA	TRBV28	TRBJ1-3	TRBD1
TGTGCCAGCAGCTATACTAGCGGGGGGGAAGAGACCCAGTACTTC	CASSYTSGGEETQYF	NA	TRBV13	TRBJ2-5	TRBD2
TGTGCCAGCTCTCGCCTAGCAATGGTAGTAAGTAACGAGCAGTACTTC	CASSRLAMVVSNEQYF	once	TRBV18	TRBJ2-7	NA
TGTGCCAGCAGTCGGGTTGGCAGGCAAGAGACCCAGTACTTC	CASSRVGRQETQYF	NA	TRBV6-6	TRBJ2-5	NA
TGTGCCAGTAAAGACAGCCCGCGCGGCTATGAGCAGTTCTTC	CASKDSPRGYEQFF	NA	TRBV19	TRBJ2-1	NA
TGTGCCAGCAGTCAAGGGGCTTCCAGCCCCTATGGCTACACCTTC	CASSQGASSPYGYTF	few	TRBV28	TRBJ1-2	NA
TGCAGCGCGTGGACAGGCGGAACTGAAGCTTTCTTT	CSAWTGGTEAFF	NA	TRBV29-1	TRBJ1-1	TRBD1
TGTGCCACCAGCAATAGACTAGTCGGCTACGAGCAGTACTTC	CATSNRLVGYEQYF	once	TRBV15	TRBJ2-7	NA
TGTGCCAGCAGGCCTACAAGGGGCAAGGCCGGGGAGCTGTTTTTT	CASRPTRGKAGELFF	NA	TRBV7-8	TRBJ2-2	NA
TGTGCCAGCAGTTCCCCCGGGGGGGCGAAGGCCCAGTACTTC	CASSSPGGAKAQYF	NA	TRBV27	TRBJ2-5	TRBD2
TGTGCCAGCAGGAATGGGACTAGCGGGAACCAAGAGACCCAGTACTTC	CASRNGTSGNQETQYF	once	TRBV28	TRBJ2-5	TRBD2
TGCGCCAGCAGTGAAATTTTCGGGACTAGCGGACCAGATACGCAGTATTTT	CASSEIFGTSGPDTQYF	NA	TRBV10-1	TRBJ2-3	TRBD2
TGTGCCAGCAGCTTAATTAGCGGGAGTGCCGGGGAGCTGTTTTTT	CASSLISGSAGELFF	NA	TRBV7-2	TRBJ2-2	TRBD2
TGTGCCAGCAGTTATAGAAACGAAGTGAACTATGGCTACACCTTC	CASSYRNEVNYGYTF	NA	TRBV6-5	TRBJ1-2	NA
TGTGCCAGCGGCCTATTACTATCTAGCACAGATACGCAGTATTTT	CASGLLLSSTDTQYF	NA	TRBV7-3	TRBJ2-3	NA
TGTGCCAGCAGCTTGGACCCGGGGTCACCCCTCCACTTT	CASSLDPGSPLHF	NA	TRBV5-4	TRBJ1-6	NA